This T cell receptor beta chain was identified in a study of T cell repertoires in cytomegalovirus infection. Points from the study as a whole: Using cumulative public TCR beta family frequency, the authors identified those who carried CMV together with the relevant HLA.

TCRdb analysed the reads with MiXCR anew, one entry per CDR3 protein. This sample has just under 500,000 distinct CDR3 sequences; 30% to 40% occur once, and the top ten carry roughly 16%. The CDR3 consists of 18 residues. Germline lookup yields CDR1 SGHTA and CDR2 FQGNSA. V dropped 0 bases and J dropped 4; count of bases not matched to a gene: 11. This clonotype was seen only a few times. What it binds is unknown. The starting material was cultured PBMCs, obtained from culture after CMV antigen stimulation. The rearrangement joins TRBV7-2 to TRBJ2-5, with 10 bases that match TRBD2. The receptor was derived from a human donor in good health (CMV status not recorded). Some clones in this sample may be carry-over from other donors' samples. CDR3 region: CASSLAPLSLAGRETQYF. For the CDR3, the DNA is TGTGCCAGCAGCTTAGCCCCCTTATCACTAGCGGGAAGAGAGACCCAGTACTTC.